The table lists the clone carrying this T cell receptor beta chain with a count of one. The data originate from a study of blood T cell repertoires in COVID-19. Across the whole study: PBMCs, B-cell-depleted T cells, or T cells were the source of the cDNA or gDNA that made up the material.

The data were produced by immunoSEQ multiplex PCR, yet TCRdb's version contains in-frame clones alone and is incomplete. In the table there are about 160,000 clones, about 85% of which are singletons. There are 15 residues in the CDR3. Per germline, CDR1 LNHDA and CDR2 SQIVND (reference sequence). Trimming removed 2 bases at V and 3 bases at J, with 14 bases between. This chain links TRBV19 with TRBJ2-7; a weak D match, TRBD2 (6 bases). The clonotype comes from a man aged 80 or over with COVID-19, enrolled during active disease. Sequenced: peripheral blood. This CDR3 is CASSITPRGIYEQYF. CDR3 nucleotides: TGTGCCAGTAGTATAACCCCACGGGGGATCTACGAGCAGTACTTC.